This TCR beta chain was documented in a study of shared clonotypes between healthy human individuals. Repertoires were generated with immunoSEQ multiplex PCR, while TCRdb's copy carries only in-frame clones and drops some. The repertoire holds around 1.4 million clones, approximately 98.5% seen once, with approximately 0.4% in the top ten. V lost 5 bases, J lost 0 bases, and 8 bases lay in between. CDR3 length: 14 residues. Germline V CDR1 and CDR2: MNHEY, SMNVEV (reference sequence). Sequenced sample: naive CD4+ T cells sorted from blood. Subset given: CD45RA+ positively selected. The chain carries TRBV27 and TRBJ2-1, with D perhaps TRBD1 (6 bases). This TCR derives from a man aged 30 to 45 in good health. The CDR3: CASSPGASYNEQFF. The CDR3 coding sequence is TGTGCCAGCAGTCCAGGGGCCTCCTACAATGAGCAGTTCTTC.